The clone carrying this T cell receptor beta chain has a count of ten or more. Its antigen is not identified. This entry is derived from a study of T-cell reconstitution after alpha-beta-depleted transplantation in children. Study-level results: The study reportedly traced alpha-beta T cells about two months after transplant to several hundred expanded graft clones.

Construction of the TCRbeta library involved unique molecular identifiers. TCRdb processed the PCR reads anew with MiXCR; each CDR3 protein has one entry. The sample yields roughly 500,000 distinct CDR3 sequences, roughly a tenth seen once. The specimen comprised PBMCs, sampled before TCRalphabeta/CD19-depleted stem cell transplant. The receptor was isolated from a child aged 2-9 years with inherited bone marrow failure, due to receive a stem cell transplant.

The CDR3 loop reads CSARRTGPNTGELFF. CDR3 coding DNA: TGCAGTGCTAGGAGGACAGGACCGAACACCGGGGAGCTGTTTTTT. The chain couples TRBV20-1 to TRBJ2-2; 7 bases match TRBD1. This CDR3 is built from 15 residues. After removal of 3 bases from V and 0 bases from J, the junction contained 4 bases not matched to a gene. Germline loops: CDR1 DFQATT, CDR2 SNEGSKA (reference sequence).